The clone carrying this T cell receptor beta chain has at least ten counts. As yet, its antigen is unknown. Germline CDR1 is SGDLS and CDR2 is YYNGEE. Trimming shortened V by 4 bases and J by 0 bases, and 13 bases separated the two germline ends. This CDR3 is built from 15 residues. These data originate in a study of CD8 T cells in ankylosing spondylitis. Study findings and constraints: Seemingly distinctive of ankylosing spondylitis blood was a TCR beta motif formed by eight highly homologous variants. There was reportedly significant enrichment of clones that were disease-linked in matched ankylosing spondylitis synovial fluid. Disease-associated clonotypes exhibited CD8+ identity and were relatively infrequent in peripheral blood.

Libraries of TCR beta came from quantitative 5'-RACE with molecular barcodes. TCRdb re-called the 5' RACE reads through MiXCR, storing one row per CDR3 protein. Of around 130,000 distinct CDR3 sequences listed, roughly 7.3% are singletons. The receptor's source is a male donor with ankylosing spondylitis or in good health (not recorded which). The genes are TRBV9 and TRBJ1-1; D remains ambiguous. The specimen sequenced was blood, either unsorted or a sorted T cell fraction (not recorded which). In DNA form, the CDR3 reads TGTGCCAGCAGCCCGAGCGTGGCTCTGAACACTGAAGCTTTCTTT. Translation: CASSPSVALNTEAFF.